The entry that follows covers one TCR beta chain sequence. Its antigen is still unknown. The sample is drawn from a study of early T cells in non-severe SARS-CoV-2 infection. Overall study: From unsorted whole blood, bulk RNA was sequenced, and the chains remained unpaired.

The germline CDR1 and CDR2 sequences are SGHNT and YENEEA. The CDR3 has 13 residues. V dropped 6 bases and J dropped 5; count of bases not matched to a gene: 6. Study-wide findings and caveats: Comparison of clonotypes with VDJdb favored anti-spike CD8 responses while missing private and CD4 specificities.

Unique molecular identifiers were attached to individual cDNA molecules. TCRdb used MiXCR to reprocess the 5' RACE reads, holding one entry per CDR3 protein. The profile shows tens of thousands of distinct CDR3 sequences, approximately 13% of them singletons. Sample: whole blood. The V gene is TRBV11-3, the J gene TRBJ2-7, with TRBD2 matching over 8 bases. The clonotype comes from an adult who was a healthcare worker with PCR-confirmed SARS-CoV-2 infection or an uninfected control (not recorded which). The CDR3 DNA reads TGTGCCAGCAGTTGGACTAGCTTCCACGAGCAGTACTTC. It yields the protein CASSWTSFHEQYF.